The present entry profiles one T cell receptor beta chain with its context. The antigen is unknown. This record belongs to a study of shared clonotypes between healthy human individuals. For the study at large: CD8 memory received one plate per donor, CD8 naive two, CD4 memory three and CD4 naive three. Overall study findings and caveats: With four donors compared, around 4.7% of naive CD4 clonotypes were shared.

Only CD45RO-negative cells positively selected for CCR7 counted as naive CD8 cells, so terminally differentiated effector memory CD45RA+ cells were excluded. The donor cohort consisted entirely of Caucasian adults residing in Nashville, Tennessee. Genomic DNA (from each subset) was split evenly across several immunoSEQ plates. Libraries were prepared by immunoSEQ multiplex PCR; TCRdb keeps only in-frame clonotypes and omits some of them. The sample shows approximately 600,000 clones, around 96% of them seen only once. The germline V gene encodes CDR1 SGHTA and CDR2 FQGTGA. This CDR3 contains 12 residues. The ends were cut back, 7 bases at V and 6 bases at J, with 9 bases in the middle.

This clonotype originated in a woman between 25 and 40 years old in good health. Sequenced: naive CD8+ T cells sorted from blood. The chain combines TRBV7-3 with TRBJ2-2; possibly TRBD1 for D (6 bases). In DNA, the CDR3 is TGTGCCAGCAATTCAGGGGCCGGGGAGCTGTTTTTT. It encodes CASNSGAGELFF.